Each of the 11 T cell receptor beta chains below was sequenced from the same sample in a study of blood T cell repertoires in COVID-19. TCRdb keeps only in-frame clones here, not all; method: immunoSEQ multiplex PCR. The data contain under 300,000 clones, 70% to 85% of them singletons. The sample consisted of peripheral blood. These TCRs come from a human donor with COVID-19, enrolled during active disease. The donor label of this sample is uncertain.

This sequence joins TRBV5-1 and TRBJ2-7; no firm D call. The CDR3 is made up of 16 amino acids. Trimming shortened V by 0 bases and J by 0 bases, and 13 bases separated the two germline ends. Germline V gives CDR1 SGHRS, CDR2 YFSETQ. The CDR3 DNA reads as TGCGCCAGCAGCTTGGGAGCAACCCTTTCCTCCTACGAGCAGTACTTC. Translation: CASSLGATLSSYEQYF.

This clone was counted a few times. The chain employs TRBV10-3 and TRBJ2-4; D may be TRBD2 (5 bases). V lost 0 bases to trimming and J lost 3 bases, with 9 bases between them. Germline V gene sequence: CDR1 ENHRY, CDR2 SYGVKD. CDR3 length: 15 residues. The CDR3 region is CAISESKGSKNIQYF. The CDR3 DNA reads TGTGCCATCAGTGAGTCGAAAGGGAGCAAAAACATTCAGTACTTC.

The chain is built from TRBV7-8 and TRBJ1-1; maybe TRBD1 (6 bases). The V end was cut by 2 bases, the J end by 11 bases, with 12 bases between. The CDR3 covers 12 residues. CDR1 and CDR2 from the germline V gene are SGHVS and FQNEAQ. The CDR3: CASSLLQGTAFF. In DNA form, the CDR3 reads TGTGCCAGCAGCTTACTACAGGGAACGGCTTTCTTT.

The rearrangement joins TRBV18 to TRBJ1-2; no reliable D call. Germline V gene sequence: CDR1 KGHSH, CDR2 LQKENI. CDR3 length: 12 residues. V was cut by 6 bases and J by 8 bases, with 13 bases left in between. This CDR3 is CASSPSTGGYTF. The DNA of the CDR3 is TGTGCCAGCTCGCCGTCGACTGGGGGCTACACCTTC.

The CDR3 DNA sequence: TGTGCCTCTCCGGGACAGTCCAACACCGGGGAGCTGTTTTTT. Protein: CASPGQSNTGELFF. The rearrangement uses TRBV30 and TRBJ2-2; 7 bases are a match to TRBD1. The germline V gene has CDR1 GTSNPN and CDR2 SVGIG (reference sequence). Trimming cost V 7 bases and J 2 bases; bases outside gene matches: 7. The CDR3 loop spans 14 amino acids.

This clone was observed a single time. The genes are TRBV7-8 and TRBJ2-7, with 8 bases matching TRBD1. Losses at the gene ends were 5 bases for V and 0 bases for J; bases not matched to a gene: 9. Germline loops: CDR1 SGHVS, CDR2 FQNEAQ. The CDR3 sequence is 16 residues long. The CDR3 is CASSALQGENSYEQYF. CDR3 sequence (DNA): TGTGCCAGCAGCGCCTTACAGGGGGAAAACTCCTACGAGCAGTACTTC.

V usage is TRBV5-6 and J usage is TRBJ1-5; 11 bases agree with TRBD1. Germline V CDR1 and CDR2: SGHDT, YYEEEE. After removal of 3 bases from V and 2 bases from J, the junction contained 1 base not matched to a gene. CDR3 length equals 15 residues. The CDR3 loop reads CASSWTGGGNQPQHF. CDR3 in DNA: TGTGCCAGCAGCTGGACAGGGGGCGGCAATCAGCCCCAGCATTTT.

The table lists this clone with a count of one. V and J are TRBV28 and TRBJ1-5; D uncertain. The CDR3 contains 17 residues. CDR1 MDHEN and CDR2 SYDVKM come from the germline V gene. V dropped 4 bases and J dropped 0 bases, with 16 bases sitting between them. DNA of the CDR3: TGTGCCAGCAGTTCACGCCTTATTGTCAGTAGCAATCAGCCCCAGCATTTT. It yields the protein CASSSRLIVSSNQPQHF.

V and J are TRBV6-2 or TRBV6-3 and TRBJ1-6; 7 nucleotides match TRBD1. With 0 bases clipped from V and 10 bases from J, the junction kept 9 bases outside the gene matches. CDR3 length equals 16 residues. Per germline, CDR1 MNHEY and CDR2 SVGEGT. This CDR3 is CASSYSFRGIGSPLHF. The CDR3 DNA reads TGTGCCAGCAGTTACTCTTTCAGGGGGATCGGATCACCCCTCCACTTT.

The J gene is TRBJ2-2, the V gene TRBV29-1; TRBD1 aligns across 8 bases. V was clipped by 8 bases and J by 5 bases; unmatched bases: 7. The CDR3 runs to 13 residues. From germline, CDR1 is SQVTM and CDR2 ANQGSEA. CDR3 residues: CSSDRAGTGELFF. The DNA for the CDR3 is TGCAGCTCGGACAGGGCAGGTACCGGGGAGCTGTTTTTT.

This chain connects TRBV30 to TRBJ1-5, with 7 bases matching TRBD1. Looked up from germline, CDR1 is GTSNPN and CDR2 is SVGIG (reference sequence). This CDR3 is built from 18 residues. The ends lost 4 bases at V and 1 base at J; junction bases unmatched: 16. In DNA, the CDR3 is TGTGCCTGGACTTGGGACAGTGGACCGGGAGGGAGCAATCAGCCCCAGCATTTT. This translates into CAWTWDSGPGGSNQPQHF.